What follows are 32 T cell receptor beta chains derived from one specimen sequenced in a study of PD-1 blockade in classical Hodgkin lymphoma (dated by TCRdb to between 2020 and 2021). Library generation was performed with the immunoSEQ multiplex PCR assay. TCRdb's version of the immuneACCESS table is confined to in-frame rearrangements and falls short of the full clone set. An unresolved V gene accounts for under half of the shortfall where checked; the remainder is of unknown origin. Across this sample there are nearly 25,000 clones, with 72% seen only once. The ten top clones hold approximately 30% of the sample. According to the study, the label for this sample's time point signals: cycle 4 day 1 (C4D1), after less than 7 weeks of nivolumab. Every trial patient had relapsed after autologous stem cell transplantation, and cohorts A, B and C differed in prior brentuximab vedotin exposure. The source was peripheral blood mononuclear cells (PBMCs), collected before the fourth cycle of nivolumab. These receptors originate from a human donor with classical Hodgkin lymphoma.

This clone appeared a few times. The rearrangement joins TRBV10-3 to TRBJ1-1; tentatively, D is TRBD1 (5 bases). There are 15 residues in the CDR3. Germline V gene lookup returns CDR1 ENHRY and CDR2 SYGVKD. Trimming stripped 4 bases from V and 0 bases from J, with 12 bases between. The CDR3 DNA follows: TGTGCCATCAGTGCGACGACAGATTTGAACACTGAAGCTTTCTTT. This codes for CAISATTDLNTEAFF.

This chain connects TRBV5-1 to TRBJ1-2; 7 bases match TRBD1. This CDR3 has 15 residues. With 2 bases clipped from V and 6 bases from J, the junction kept 10 bases outside the gene matches. CDR1 is SGHRS and CDR2 is YFSETQ in the germline V gene. DNA for the CDR3: TGCGCCAGCAGCTTTGAAATACACAGGGGTAATGGCTACACCTTC. This gives the protein CASSFEIHRGNGYTF.

V is TRBV5-1 and J is TRBJ1-1; D possibly corresponds to TRBD1 (6 bases). V shed 3 bases and J shed 3 bases, with 15 bases lying between them. The CDR3 is 15 residues long. Germline lookup yields CDR1 SGHRS and CDR2 YFSETQ. The CDR3 DNA sequence: TGCGCCAGCAGCTGGGGAGCAGGGGCGGACACTGAAGCTTTCTTT. This sequence encodes CASSWGAGADTEAFF.

The rearrangement links TRBV5-6 to TRBJ1-5; D is ambiguous. Germline V gene sequence: CDR1 SGHDT, CDR2 YYEEEE. Trimming left V 4 bases short and J 4 bases short, with 12 bases between. The CDR3 length is 14 residues. The CDR3: CASSERGRNQPQHF. The DNA of the CDR3 is TGTGCCAGCAGCGAGCGCGGTAGGAATCAGCCCCAGCATTTT.

This clone was detected once. The CDR3 loop reads CASSAGTSESNEQFF. The CDR3 nucleotides read TGTGCCAGCAGCGCCGGGACTAGCGAATCCAATGAGCAGTTCTTC. V usage is TRBV2 and J usage is TRBJ2-1; 10 bases map to TRBD2. The CDR3 is 15 amino acids. The J segment lost 6 bases and the V segment lost 6 bases, leaving 8 bases of the junction unmatched. Germline V gene sequence: CDR1 SNHLY, CDR2 FYNNEI.

The chain is built from TRBV4-1 and TRBJ2-6; TRBD1 or TRBD2 may be the D gene (5 bases each). CDR1 is MGHRA, CDR2 YSYEKL, per germline. The CDR3 loop spans 16 amino acids. V was pared by 5 bases and J by 3 bases, with 14 bases between. This CDR3 is CASSDAIGGGANVLTF. In nucleotides, the CDR3 is TGCGCCAGCAGCGACGCGATTGGGGGTGGGGCCAACGTCCTGACTTTC.

As concerns this clone: A much larger clone lies a single base off, so this may be a read error. The chain has TRBV11-2 and TRBJ1-3; D not certain. In germline, CDR1 is SGHAT, CDR2 FQNNGV. CDR3 length: 17 amino acids. CDR3 sequence: CASSQDIVAKPGNTIYF. DNA for the CDR3: TGCGCCAGCAGCCAAGATATCGTGGCAAAGCCTGGAAACACCATATATTTT.

J is TRBJ2-2 and V is TRBV13; unclear D gene. Trimming left V 5 bases short and J 0 bases short, with 10 bases between. Germline CDR1 PRHDT, CDR2 FYEKMQ (reference sequence). CDR3 length equals 15 residues. Here the CDR3 reads CASSPRRANTGELFF. CDR3 nucleotides: TGTGCCAGCAGCCCCCGGCGAGCGAACACCGGGGAGCTGTTTTTT.

This clone is termed medium-sized. J is TRBJ1-5 and V is TRBV19; D is undetermined. The CDR3 is 16 residues long. The germline V gene has CDR1 LNHDA and CDR2 SQIVND (reference sequence). V was shortened by 3 bases and J by 0 bases, with 12 bases between the two germline ends. This CDR3 reads CASSISTVYSNQPQHF. Written as DNA, the CDR3 is TGTGCCAGTAGTATTTCTACAGTTTATAGCAATCAGCCCCAGCATTTT.

The V and J genes are TRBV28 and TRBJ1-3, with 8 bases identical to TRBD1. V lost 9 bases to trimming and J lost 0 bases; unmatched junction nucleotides: 10. The CDR3 covers 16 residues. Germline lookup yields CDR1 MDHEN and CDR2 SYDVKM. CDR3 nucleotide sequence: TGTGCCAGTTGGACAGGGCCTAACTTCTCTGGAAACACCATATATTTT. Translated: CASWTGPNFSGNTIYF.

The CDR3 DNA reads as TGTGCCAGCAGGGGAGGGGGGCGGACTGAAGCTTTCTTT. It codes for CASRGGGRTEAFF. The chain has TRBV6-5 and TRBJ1-1; possibly TRBD1 for D (6 bases). The CDR3 is made up of 13 amino acids. In germline, CDR1 is MNHEY, CDR2 SVGAGI. The V gene lost 6 bases and the J gene lost 5 bases, with 13 bases spanning the gap.

The chain employs TRBV7-9 and TRBJ1-1; 9 nucleotides agree with TRBD1. CDR1 is SEHNR and CDR2 is FQNEAQ in the germline V gene (reference sequence). The ends lost 4 bases at V and 7 bases at J; junction bases unmatched: 7. The CDR3 sequence is 14 residues long. This CDR3 is CASSSGQGYDEAFF. The CDR3 region has the DNA TGTGCCAGCAGCTCGGGACAGGGATATGATGAAGCTTTCTTT.

J is TRBJ2-5 and V is TRBV11-2; tentative D call: TRBD1 (6 bases). CDR3 length: 15 residues. Trimming stripped 5 bases from V and 9 bases from J, with 22 bases between. CDR1 and CDR2 from the germline V gene are SGHAT and FQNNGV. The CDR3 DNA is TGTGCCAGCAGCCCCAAAGCCCTGGGGGCCTTGGCCCAGTACTTC. Protein: CASSPKALGALAQYF.

This clone was recorded once. Other DNA sequences from this sample encode an identical CDR3 as well. The chain recombines TRBV6-4 with TRBJ1-1; possible D gene TRBD1, 5 bases. This CDR3 region has 13 residues. CDR1 MRHNA and CDR2 SNTAGT come from the germline V gene. The ends were cut back, 6 bases at V and 2 bases at J, with 10 bases in the middle. The CDR3 DNA sequence: TGTGCCAGCAGGAGGGGAGAAAACACTGAAGCTTTCTTT. This translates into CASRRGENTEAFF.

The V gene is TRBV18, the J gene TRBJ1-2; 8 nucleotides line up with TRBD1. CDR3 length: 15 amino acids. V shed 4 bases and J 4 bases; nucleotides not matched to a gene: 8. Germline CDR1 and CDR2: KGHSH and LQKENI. The CDR3 DNA sequence: TGTGCCAGCTCACTTGACAGGGGCCTCGGCTATGGCTACACCTTC. This sequence encodes CASSLDRGLGYGYTF.

The chain has TRBV7-9 and TRBJ2-3; D not resolved. Germline values: CDR1 SEHNR, CDR2 FQNEAQ (reference sequence). The CDR3 runs 15 residues. V was shortened by 5 bases and J by 1 base, with 13 bases between the two germline ends. CDR3 nucleotide sequence: TGTGCCAGCAGCACGACCGATACGGGCACAGATACGCAGTATTTT. Protein product: CASSTTDTGTDTQYF.

The V and J genes are TRBV5-1 and TRBJ2-1, with a tentative D call TRBD2 (6 bases). Per the germline V gene, CDR1 is SGHRS and CDR2 is YFSETQ. V was shortened by 2 bases and J by 8 bases, with 8 bases between the two germline ends. This CDR3 is built from 12 residues. The CDR3 loop is CASSFGGYEQFF. CDR3 DNA sequence: TGCGCCAGCAGCTTTGGGGGGTATGAGCAGTTCTTC.

The chain employs TRBV9 and TRBJ2-3, with 11 positions matching TRBD2. V shed 1 base, J shed 5 bases, and the junction held 12 bases outside the gene matches. In germline, CDR1 is SGDLS, CDR2 YYNGEE. The CDR3 contains 18 residues. The CDR3 spells CASSVPSSGGAAEDTQYF. CDR3 nucleotides: TGTGCCAGCAGCGTACCCAGTAGCGGGGGGGCGGCTGAAGATACGCAGTATTTT.

The chain links TRBV2 to TRBJ1-1; D gene ambiguous. Trimming stripped 6 bases from V and 2 bases from J, with 13 bases between. The germline gives CDR1 SNHLY, CDR2 FYNNEI. This CDR3 has 14 residues. The CDR3 is CASSPAPANTEAFF. In nucleotides, the CDR3 is TGTGCCAGCAGCCCCGCCCCAGCAAACACTGAAGCTTTCTTT.

This clone was found a few times. The chain is built from TRBV11-2 and TRBJ2-3, with D maybe TRBD2 (5 bases). The CDR3 covers 14 residues. Germline loops: CDR1 SGHAT, CDR2 FQNNGV. Trimming removed 5 bases from V and 0 bases from J, with 9 bases in between. DNA of the CDR3: TGTGCCAGCAGCGTAGGAGGCAGCACAGATACGCAGTATTTT. Amino acid sequence: CASSVGGSTDTQYF.

The chain joins TRBV7-2 to TRBJ1-3; D is ambiguous. The CDR3 extends over 11 amino acids. V gave up 4 bases and J gave up 4 bases, with 2 bases separating them. CDR1 SGHTA and CDR2 FQGNSA come from the germline V gene. The CDR3 DNA reads TGTGCCAGCAGCTGGGGAAACACCATATATTTT. Amino acid sequence: CASSWGNTIYF.

The chain links TRBV4-3 to TRBJ2-2; 7 bases match TRBD1. This CDR3 spans 15 amino acids. With 5 bases clipped from V and 3 bases from J, the junction kept 6 bases outside the gene matches. Per the germline V gene, CDR1 is LGHNA and CDR2 is YSLEER. The CDR3 loop is CASSSRQGYTGELFF. In DNA, the CDR3 is TGCGCCAGCAGCTCCCGACAGGGTTACACCGGGGAGCTGTTTTTT.

The V and J genes are TRBV6-5 and TRBJ2-1; D uncertain. Germline assignment: CDR1 MNHEY and CDR2 SVGAGI. Trimming pared 4 bases from V and 1 base from J, leaving 8 bases between. The CDR3 spans 14 residues. The CDR3: CASSSTPSYNEQFF. For the CDR3, the DNA is TGTGCCAGCAGTTCTACTCCTTCCTACAATGAGCAGTTCTTC.

This clone was counted a single time. The chain employs TRBV10-3 and TRBJ2-5; no definite D call. The CDR3 runs 13 residues. V was trimmed by 2 bases and J by 4 bases, leaving 8 bases between them. Germline CDR1 ENHRY, CDR2 SYGVKD. The CDR3 DNA reads TGTGCCATCAGTGAGAGCCTGAGAGAGACCCAGTACTTC. It specifies CAISESLRETQYF.

In its sample, this clone was seen once. A read error likely explains this, since a far larger clone differs by one base. The chain couples TRBV5-6 to TRBJ2-7; D uncertain. Trimming took off 2 bases at V and 5 bases at J, with 14 bases between the two ends. This CDR3 is built from 14 residues. The V gene's germline CDR1 is SGHDT and CDR2 YYEEEE. CDR3 bases: TGTGCCAGCAGCTTCAGTGGCCCCCGGGACGAGCAGTACTTC. Protein sequence: CASSFSGPRDEQYF.

Of note for this clone: A much larger clone lies one base from this, so it may be a read error. The gene calls are TRBV27 and TRBJ2-2, with a tentative D call TRBD1 (6 bases). The V gene's germline CDR1 is MNHEY and CDR2 SMNVEV (reference sequence). This CDR3 has 13 amino acids. Trimming cost V 4 bases and J 9 bases, with 12 bases left between them. The CDR3 coding sequence is TGTGCCAGCAGTTGGACAGTGGCCAGGGAGCTGTTTTTT. Protein product: CASSWTVARELFF.

The rearrangement joins TRBV6-5 to TRBJ2-7; 9 positions agree with TRBD2. The CDR3 spans 14 residues. Trimming cost V 5 bases and J 4 bases; bases outside gene matches: 6. The germline CDR1 and CDR2 sequences are MNHEY and SVGAGI. CDR3 sequence: CASSVLAGPYEQYV. In DNA form, the CDR3 reads TGTGCCAGCAGTGTTCTAGCGGGGCCTTACGAGCAGTACGTC.

The CDR3 DNA is TGTGCCAGCAGACAGGGTCGGGGCTACGAGCAGTACGTC. Its translation is CASRQGRGYEQYV. The chain has TRBV28 and TRBJ2-7, with D possibly TRBD1 on 6 matching bases. V was cut by 6 bases and J by 3 bases, with 12 bases left in between. CDR3 length: 13 residues. Looked up from germline, CDR1 is MDHEN and CDR2 is SYDVKM.

The chain employs TRBV5-4 and TRBJ2-5, with 9 positions matching TRBD2. This CDR3 is built from 16 residues. CDR1 and CDR2 from the germline V gene are SGHNT and YYREEE (reference sequence). Germline trimming cut 0 bases from V and 2 bases from J; bases unmatched to any gene: 5. In nucleotides, the CDR3 is TGTGCCAGCAGCTTGGGAGGTAGCGGGGGACAAGAGACCCAGTACTTC. Translated, it gives CASSLGGSGGQETQYF.

V usage is TRBV2 and J usage is TRBJ1-5; 7 bases map to TRBD1. This CDR3 spans 13 amino acids. Germline V gives CDR1 SNHLY, CDR2 FYNNEI. Trimming took 4 bases from V and 5 from J; bases not matched to a gene: 2. The CDR3 nucleotides read TGTGCCAGCAGTGGAACAGGGGATCAGCCCCAGCATTTT. Its protein is CASSGTGDQPQHF. The whole variable domain, filled in from reference TRBV2 and TRBJ1-5, reads EPEVTQTPSHQVTQMGQEVILRCVPISNHLYFYWYRQILGQKVEFLVSFYNNEISEKSEIFDDQFSVERPDGSNFTLKIRSTKLEDSAMYFCASSGTGDQPQHFGDGTRLSIL.

The CDR3 spells CASSKTRGLGEKLFF. The CDR3 coding sequence is TGTGCCAGCAGTAAAACCAGGGGTTTGGGTGAAAAACTGTTTTTT. The V call is TRBV6-5, the J call TRBJ1-4; possibly TRBD1 for D (6 bases). Deletions cut 5 bases from V and 7 bases from J, with 17 bases between. Germline V gives CDR1 MNHEY, CDR2 SVGAGI. There are 15 residues in the CDR3.

The V and J genes are TRBV7-2 and TRBJ2-5, with D perhaps TRBD2 (5 bases). This CDR3 spans 13 amino acids. Trimming left V 7 bases short and J 4 bases short, with 13 bases between. Germline CDR1 and CDR2: SGHTA and FQGNSA. The CDR3 nucleotides read TGTGCCAGCACCATAGTGGGGAGAGAGACCCAGTACTTC. Its protein is CASTIVGRETQYF.